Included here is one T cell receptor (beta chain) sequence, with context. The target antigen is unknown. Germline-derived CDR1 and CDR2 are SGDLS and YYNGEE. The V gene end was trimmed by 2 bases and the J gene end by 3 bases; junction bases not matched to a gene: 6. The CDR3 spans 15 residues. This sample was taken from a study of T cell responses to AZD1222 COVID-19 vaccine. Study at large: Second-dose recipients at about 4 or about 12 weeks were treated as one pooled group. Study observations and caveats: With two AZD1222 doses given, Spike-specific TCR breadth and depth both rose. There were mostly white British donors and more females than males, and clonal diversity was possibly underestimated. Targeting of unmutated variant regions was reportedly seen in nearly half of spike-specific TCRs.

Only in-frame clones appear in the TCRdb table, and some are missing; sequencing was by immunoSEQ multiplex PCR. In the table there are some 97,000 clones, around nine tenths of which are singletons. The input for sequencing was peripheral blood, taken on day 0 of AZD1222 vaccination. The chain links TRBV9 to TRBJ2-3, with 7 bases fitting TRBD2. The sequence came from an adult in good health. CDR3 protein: CASSVLARGTDTQYF. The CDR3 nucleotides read TGTGCCAGCAGCGTCCTCGCGCGGGGGACAGATACGCAGTATTTT.